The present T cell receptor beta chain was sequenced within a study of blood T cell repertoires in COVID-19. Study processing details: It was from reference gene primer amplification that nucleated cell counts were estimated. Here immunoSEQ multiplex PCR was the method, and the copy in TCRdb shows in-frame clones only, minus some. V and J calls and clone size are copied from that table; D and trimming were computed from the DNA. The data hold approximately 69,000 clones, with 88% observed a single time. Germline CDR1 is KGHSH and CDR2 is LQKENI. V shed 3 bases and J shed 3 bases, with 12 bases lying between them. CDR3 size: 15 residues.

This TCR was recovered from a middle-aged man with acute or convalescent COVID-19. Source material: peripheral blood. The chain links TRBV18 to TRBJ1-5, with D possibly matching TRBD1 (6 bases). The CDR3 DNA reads TGTGCCAGCTCACCCGACAGGTCCCACAATCAGCCCCAGCATTTT. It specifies CASSPDRSHNQPQHF.